The 16 T cell receptor beta chains reported below all come from one sample, sequenced in a study of blood T cell repertoires in COVID-19. The repertoire was sequenced with immunoSEQ multiplex PCR; TCRdb's copy has only in-frame clones and lacks some. The sample consists of fewer than 250,000 clones, 92% of them appearing once. Sample: peripheral blood. The receptors were gathered from a young man with COVID-19, enrolled during active disease.

This clone was recorded only once. The chain's CDR3 is CASSPAPTVNYGYTF. CDR3 bases: TGTGCCAGCAGCCCGGCGCCGACAGTTAACTATGGCTACACCTTC. The V and J genes are TRBV7-2 and TRBJ1-2; tentatively, D is TRBD1 (5 bases). Germline V gene sequence: CDR1 SGHTA, CDR2 FQGNSA. Trimming took 5 bases from V and 1 from J, leaving 14 bases between them. CDR3 length: 15 residues.

The V gene is TRBV5-1, the J gene TRBJ1-5, with TRBD1 matching over 9 bases. CDR1 is SGHRS and CDR2 is YFSETQ in the germline V gene. The CDR3 length is 15 residues. Trimming took 4 bases from V and 5 from J; bases not matched to a gene: 7. The DNA for the CDR3 is TGCGCCAGCAGCGCAACGGGACAGGGCTATCAGCCCCAGCATTTT. Protein product: CASSATGQGYQPQHF.

This sequence joins TRBV19 and TRBJ1-2; 10 nucleotides match TRBD1. Germline loops: CDR1 LNHDA, CDR2 SQIVND (reference sequence). Losses at the gene ends were 4 bases for V and 1 base for J; bases not matched to a gene: 6. This CDR3 spans 16 amino acids. CDR3 protein: CASSTGQGGYNYGYTF. The CDR3 bases are TGTGCCAGTAGTACCGGACAGGGGGGCTATAACTATGGCTACACCTTC.

The V and J genes are TRBV9 and TRBJ1-2, with 8 bases that match TRBD1. V was clipped by 3 bases and J by 8 bases; unmatched bases: 0. This CDR3 contains 11 residues. The V gene's germline CDR1 is SGDLS and CDR2 YYNGEE. CDR3 DNA sequence: TGTGCCAGCAGCGGGGACAGGGGCTACACCTTC. Its protein is CASSGDRGYTF. The whole variable domain, remainder taken from reference TRBV9 and TRBJ1-2, is DSGVTQTPKHLITATGQRVTLRCSPRSGDLSVYWYQQSLDQGLQFLIQYYNGEERAKGNILERFSAQQFPDLHSELNLSSLELGDSALYFCASSGDRGYTFGSGTRLTVV.

The J gene is TRBJ2-3, the V gene TRBV14, with 8 nucleotides matching TRBD1. The germline gives CDR1 SGHDN, CDR2 FVKESK. The V segment lost 0 bases and the J segment 4 bases; nucleotides outside the gene matches: 9. This CDR3 region has 17 residues. The CDR3 region has the DNA TGTGCCAGCAGCCAAGATTCAGGGGGCTTTAGTCCAGATACGCAGTATTTT. Translating it yields CASSQDSGGFSPDTQYF.

V usage is TRBV2 and J usage is TRBJ2-3, with D possibly being TRBD1 (6 bases). Per the germline V gene, CDR1 is SNHLY and CDR2 is FYNNEI. V lost 11 bases and J lost 6, with 18 bases in between. The CDR3 covers 13 residues. The CDR3 DNA reads as TGTGCCGGCCAGAGAGGGGGTCCCGATACGCAGTATTTT. Its translation: CAGQRGGPDTQYF. Supplemented by reference TRBV2 and TRBJ2-3, the full variable domain reads EPEVTQTPSHQVTQMGQEVILRCVPISNHLYFYWYRQILGQKVEFLVSFYNNEISEKSEIFDDQFSVERPDGSNFTLKIRSTKLEDSAMYFCAGQRGGPDTQYFGPGTRLTVL.

The CDR3 is CASRHPGGGDEQYF. DNA of the CDR3: TGCGCCAGCAGACACCCCGGTGGGGGCGACGAGCAGTACTTC. The chain links TRBV5-1 to TRBJ2-7; tentatively, D is TRBD1 (6 bases). The CDR3 totals 14 residues. Per germline, CDR1 SGHRS and CDR2 YFSETQ. The ends were cut back, 5 bases at V and 5 bases at J, with 17 bases in the middle.

V gene TRBV5-1 combines with J gene TRBJ1-4; a weak D match, TRBD1 (5 bases). The V and J ends lost 5 bases and 3 bases respectively, with 8 bases between them. Germline CDR1 and CDR2: SGHRS and YFSETQ. This CDR3 contains 13 residues. The CDR3 here is CASRGPSNEKLFF. CDR3 nucleotide sequence: TGCGCCAGCAGGGGGCCGTCTAATGAAAAACTGTTTTTT.

This chain joins TRBV6-6 and TRBJ1-2; 8 bases are a match to TRBD1. The trim removed 5 bases at V and 8 bases at J, leaving 19 bases unmatched. This CDR3 region has 17 residues. The germline CDR1 and CDR2 sequences are MNHNY and SVGAGI (reference sequence). DNA for the CDR3: TGTGCCAGCAGTCCCGCCGGGGGGATAGGACAGGGTGACGGCTACACCTTC. It codes for CASSPAGGIGQGDGYTF.

The chain carries TRBV6-1 and TRBJ1-1; the D is unclear. This CDR3 is 13 amino acids long. The germline V and J ends were trimmed by 3 bases and 0 bases, with 5 bases remaining between them. Germline V gene lookup returns CDR1 MNHNS and CDR2 SASEGT. For the CDR3, the DNA is TGTGCCAGCAGTGAGACAATGAACACTGAAGCTTTCTTT. Amino acid sequence: CASSETMNTEAFF.

The rearrangement joins TRBV6-5 to TRBJ2-1, with 7 bases fitting TRBD2. Germline V gene lookup returns CDR1 MNHEY and CDR2 SVGAGI. This CDR3 region has 12 residues. V shed 7 bases, J shed 13 bases, and the junction held 10 bases outside the gene matches. The DNA for the CDR3 is TGTGCCAGCAAGGAGAGTAGCGGGCCACAGTTCTTC. It encodes CASKESSGPQFF.

The V call is TRBV29-1, the J call TRBJ2-1; maybe TRBD2 (5 bases). The V end was cut by 2 bases, the J end by 0 bases, with 11 bases between. Germline CDR1 and CDR2: SQVTM and ANQGSEA. This CDR3 has 15 residues. DNA for the CDR3: TGCAGCGTTGAAAAGCGGCCGAGCTCCTACAATGAGCAGTTCTTC. Protein product: CSVEKRPSSYNEQFF.

This chain uses TRBV6-5 with TRBJ2-7, with TRBD2 matching over 8 bases. The CDR3 totals 15 residues. After removal of 5 bases from V and 1 base from J, the junction contained 7 bases not matched to a gene. Germline V lookup: CDR1 MNHEY, CDR2 SVGAGI. CDR3 bases: TGTGCCAGCAGTCCTCAGGGGACTAGTTCCTACGAGCAGTACTTC. Translating it yields CASSPQGTSSYEQYF.

The chain joins TRBV15 to TRBJ2-7, with TRBD1 identical over 8 bases. This CDR3 region has 16 residues. Germline loops: CDR1 LNHNV, CDR2 YYDKDF (reference sequence). V was clipped by 0 bases and J by 2 bases; unmatched bases: 6. Here the CDR3 DNA reads TGTGCCACCAGCAGAGATGCGGGACAGGAACCCTACGAGCAGTACTTC. This codes for CATSRDAGQEPYEQYF.

The chain carries TRBV5-4 and TRBJ2-7; 8 nucleotides align to TRBD1. The trim removed 4 bases at V and 4 bases at J, leaving 7 bases unmatched. The CDR3 has 14 amino acids. The germline gives CDR1 SGHNT, CDR2 YYREEE (reference sequence). The CDR3 DNA reads TGTGCCAGCAGCCAAGGACAGGGAGTGTACGAGCAGTACTTC. Its protein product is CASSQGQGVYEQYF.

This chain links TRBV6-6 with TRBJ1-4; D perhaps matches TRBD1 (5 bases). Germline values: CDR1 MNHNY, CDR2 SVGAGI (reference sequence). V lost 3 bases and J lost 8, with 10 bases in between. The CDR3 has 13 residues. DNA for the CDR3: TGTGCCAGCAGTTATGGGGACTCCGAAAAACTGTTTTTT. Protein sequence: CASSYGDSEKLFF.